Listed here are 18 T cell receptor beta chains from one sample, sequenced in a study of chemoradiotherapy in HPV16-positive cancers. Assay used: immunoSEQ multiplex PCR; TCRdb lists only in-frame clones, some missing. The sample carries under 30,000 clones, approximately 94% recorded once. This specimen was taken from a patient who underwent chemoradiotherapy. The receptor source for this set is a human donor with HPV-associated anogenital cancer.

This chain joins TRBV28 and TRBJ2-1, with 11 bases that match TRBD2. The CDR3 is made up of 17 amino acids. CDR1 and CDR2 (germline): MDHEN, SYDVKM. V dropped 7 bases and J dropped 5; count of bases not matched to a gene: 13. CDR3 amino acids: CASTPNLGLAENNEQFF. As DNA, the CDR3 is TGTGCCAGCACTCCTAACCTGGGACTAGCGGAAAACAATGAGCAGTTCTTC.

This chain joins TRBV29-1 and TRBJ2-3; D not certain. This CDR3 is 13 amino acids long. The V end lost 1 base, the J end lost 5 bases, and 10 bases lay between the germline ends. Per germline, CDR1 SQVTM and CDR2 ANQGSEA. In nucleotides, the CDR3 is TGCAGCGTTGAAGGGCAGTCCCAAGATACGCAGTATTTT. Its protein product is CSVEGQSQDTQYF.

The chain couples TRBV5-1 to TRBJ1-1; the D gene is possibly TRBD1 (5 bases). This CDR3 region has 15 residues. The ends were cut back, 0 bases at V and 7 bases at J, with 16 bases in the middle. The germline gives CDR1 SGHRS, CDR2 YFSETQ. Written as DNA, the CDR3 is TGCGCCAGCAGCTTGGGCGTCGGGACGTCCTTTGAAGCTTTCTTT. Translated: CASSLGVGTSFEAFF. The whole variable domain, filled in from reference TRBV5-1 and TRBJ1-1, reads KAGVTQTPRYLIKTRGQQVTLSCSPISGHRSVSWYQQTPGQGLQFLFEYFSETQRNKGNFPGRFSGRQFSNSRSEMNVSTLELGDSALYLCASSLGVGTSFEAFFGQGTRLTVV.

The chain employs TRBV6-6 and TRBJ1-4, with no clear D. The CDR3 spans 15 residues. With 5 bases removed from V and 7 bases from J, the gap between germline ends came to 17 bases. The germline V gene has CDR1 MNHNY and CDR2 SVGAGI (reference sequence). For the CDR3, the DNA is TGTGCCAGCAGTCCCATGGGGTCGCTAGCTGAAAAACTGTTTTTT. Translating it yields CASSPMGSLAEKLFF.

The chain combines TRBV15 with TRBJ1-2, with D unclear. Trimming took 0 bases from V and 4 from J, leaving 3 bases between them. Germline loops: CDR1 LNHNV, CDR2 YYDKDF (reference sequence). The CDR3 loop spans 12 amino acids. The CDR3 here is CATSRDSYGYTF. The CDR3 nucleotides are TGTGCCACCAGCAGAGACAGCTATGGCTACACCTTC.

This clone turned up a few times. The chain couples TRBV29-1 to TRBJ1-1; D not resolved. The germline CDR1 and CDR2 sequences are SQVTM and ANQGSEA. Between the trimmed V and J ends, which lost 0 bases and 6 bases, there was a span of 8 bases. The CDR3 is made up of 12 amino acids. The CDR3 region is CSVEENRSEAFF. In nucleotides, the CDR3 is TGCAGCGTTGAAGAAAACAGATCTGAAGCTTTCTTT.

The chain employs TRBV2 and TRBJ1-5, with no clear D. This CDR3 comprises 14 residues. From germline, CDR1 is SNHLY and CDR2 FYNNEI. V lost 4 bases, J lost 2 bases, and 9 bases lay in between. CDR3 loop: CASSAIGGNQPQHF. The CDR3 nucleotides read TGTGCCAGCAGTGCAATAGGAGGCAATCAGCCCCAGCATTTT.

This chain links TRBV28 with TRBJ2-1; no firm D call. Germline V gives CDR1 MDHEN, CDR2 SYDVKM. Trimming stripped 6 bases from V and 8 bases from J, with 11 bases between. CDR3 length: 12 amino acids. The CDR3 loop reads CASRTAEDEQFF. For the CDR3, the DNA is TGTGCCAGCAGAACGGCCGAGGATGAGCAGTTCTTC. The full variable domain, in which reference TRBV28 and TRBJ2-1 provide the parts outside the CDR3, is DVKVTQSSRYLVKRTGEKVFLECVQDMDHENMFWYRQDPGLGLRLIYFSYDVKMKEKGDIPEGYSVSREKKERFSLILESASTNQTSMYLCASRTAEDEQFFGPGTRLTVL.

The rearrangement links TRBV5-1 to TRBJ2-2; no firm D call. The germline V and J ends were trimmed by 0 bases and 5 bases, with 8 bases remaining between them. There are 14 residues in the CDR3. CDR1 SGHRS and CDR2 YFSETQ come from the germline V gene. The CDR3 reads CASSLEPSTGELFF. CDR3 bases: TGCGCCAGCAGCTTGGAGCCTTCAACCGGGGAGCTGTTTTTT.

V gene TRBV28 combines with J gene TRBJ2-1; 11 bases map to TRBD2. The ends lost 1 base at V and 8 bases at J; junction bases unmatched: 7. The CDR3 is 16 amino acids. The germline V gene has CDR1 MDHEN and CDR2 SYDVKM. The CDR3, as DNA: TGTGCCAGCAGTTTATATATAGCGGGAGGGCGTGATGAGCAGTTCTTC. Translated: CASSLYIAGGRDEQFF.

The V gene is TRBV7-3, the J gene TRBJ2-5; D remains unclear. The CDR3 extends over 13 amino acids. CDR1 and CDR2 from the germline V gene are SGHTA and FQGTGA. V lost 5 bases and J 5 bases, leaving 12 bases between the germline ends. CDR3 DNA sequence: TGTGCCAGCAGCATGCGTGCAACGGAGACCCAGTACTTC. It encodes CASSMRATETQYF.

This clone was detected only once. The chain carries TRBV27 and TRBJ2-3, with 8 nucleotides matching TRBD2. With 5 bases clipped from V and 5 bases from J, the junction kept 9 bases outside the gene matches. CDR1 is MNHEY and CDR2 is SMNVEV in the germline V gene (reference sequence). This CDR3 contains 15 residues. The CDR3, as DNA: TGTGCCAGCAGTCGCCGAAGCGGGAGTCAAGATACGCAGTATTTT. It specifies CASSRRSGSQDTQYF.

The table lists this clone with a count of one. The CDR3 DNA reads as TGTGCCAGCAGTGATCTGCGGGGGGACTCCTACGAGCAGTACTTC. Its translation is CASSDLRGDSYEQYF. The V call is TRBV2, the J call TRBJ2-7; 8 bases align to TRBD2. CDR3 length equals 15 residues. The V gene end was trimmed by 3 bases and the J gene end by 0 bases; junction bases not matched to a gene: 4. The V gene's germline CDR1 is SNHLY and CDR2 FYNNEI.

J is TRBJ2-1 and V is TRBV28; 11 positions match TRBD2. Germline CDR1 MDHEN, CDR2 SYDVKM. This CDR3 has 16 amino acids. J was trimmed by 2 bases and V by 6 bases; bases with no gene match: 6. The CDR3, as DNA: TGTGCCAGCAGCGACTTTAGCGGGGGGGCCTACAATGAGCAGTTCTTC. This sequence encodes CASSDFSGGAYNEQFF.

The chain uses TRBV27 and TRBJ2-5, with TRBD2 identical over 8 bases. V lost 4 bases and J lost 5; bases outside the gene matches: 15. This CDR3 spans 17 amino acids. In germline, CDR1 is MNHEY, CDR2 SMNVEV (reference sequence). In DNA, the CDR3 is TGTGCCAGCAGTTCGATTTCTGGCGGGGGGCCTTGGGAGACCCAGTACTTC. Its protein is CASSSISGGGPWETQYF.

V is TRBV10-1 and J is TRBJ1-3, with no clear D. The CDR3 has 14 residues. Germline V gene lookup returns CDR1 WNHNN and CDR2 SYGVQD (reference sequence). V was clipped by 2 bases and J by 4 bases, with 9 bases between them. The DNA of the CDR3 is TGCGCCAGCAGTGAGAATGGACGCGGAAACACCATATATTTT. This sequence encodes CASSENGRGNTIYF.

This clone was seen more than once but under ten times. V is TRBV5-5 and J is TRBJ2-7; D not certain. CDR1 SGHKS and CDR2 YYEKEE come from the germline V gene (reference sequence). V was shortened by 0 bases and J by 6 bases, with 7 bases between the two germline ends. This CDR3 has 12 amino acids. The CDR3 DNA is TGTGCCAGCAGCTTGGTTAAGTCCGAGCAGTACTTC. It translates to CASSLVKSEQYF.

The genes are TRBV28 and TRBJ2-3; 7 bases line up with TRBD2. The germline gives CDR1 MDHEN, CDR2 SYDVKM. J was trimmed by 0 bases and V by 6 bases; bases with no gene match: 6. The CDR3 sequence is 15 residues long. CDR3 in DNA: TGTGCCAGCAGGACAAGCGGGGCTAGCACAGATACGCAGTATTTT. This codes for CASRTSGASTDTQYF.